The clone carrying this T cell receptor (beta chain) was observed a few times. What it binds is unknown. TCRdb reprocessed the 5' RACE reads via MiXCR and lists one record per CDR3 protein. Here the sample spans approximately 250,000 distinct CDR3 sequences, 6.5% being singletons. V shed 0 bases and J 5 bases; nucleotides not matched to a gene: 10. The CDR3 sequence is 17 residues long. Germline loops: CDR1 LGHNA, CDR2 YSLEER. The entry originates in a study of identical twins. Study-wide results and caveats: A partial confounding effect on zero-insertion analyses could come from invariant MAIT and iNKT cells.

In addition, the sample was reused for a study of T cells expressing NK-cell markers.

The material sequenced was CD8+ T cells sorted from blood. The V and J genes are TRBV4-3 and TRBJ2-5, with 9 bases that match TRBD2. This receptor was obtained from a young woman in good health. In DNA form, the CDR3 reads TGCGCCAGCAGCCAAGATCCGGCGGGAGGGCCGCAGGAGACCCAGTACTTC. Residues: CASSQDPAGGPQETQYF.